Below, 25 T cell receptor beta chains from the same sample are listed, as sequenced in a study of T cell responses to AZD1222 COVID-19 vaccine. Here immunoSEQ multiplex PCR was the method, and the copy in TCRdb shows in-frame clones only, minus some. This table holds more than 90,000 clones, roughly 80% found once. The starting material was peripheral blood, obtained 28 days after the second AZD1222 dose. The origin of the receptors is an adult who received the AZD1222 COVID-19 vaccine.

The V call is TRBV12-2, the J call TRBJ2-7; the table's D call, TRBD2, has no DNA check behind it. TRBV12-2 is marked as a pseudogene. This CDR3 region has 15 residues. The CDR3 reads CASRLDTSGSYEQYF. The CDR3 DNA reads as TGTGCAAGTCGCTTAGATACTAGCGGGAGCTACGAGCAGTACTTC.

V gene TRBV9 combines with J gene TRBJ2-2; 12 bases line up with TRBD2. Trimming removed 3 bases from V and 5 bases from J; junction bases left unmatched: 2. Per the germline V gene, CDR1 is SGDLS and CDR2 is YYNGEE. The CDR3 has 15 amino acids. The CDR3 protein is CASSELAGGTGELFF. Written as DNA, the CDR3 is TGTGCCAGCAGCGAGCTAGCGGGGGGGACCGGGGAGCTGTTTTTT. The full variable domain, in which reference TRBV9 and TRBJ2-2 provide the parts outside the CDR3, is DSGVTQTPKHLITATGQRVTLRCSPRSGDLSVYWYQQSLDQGLQFLIQYYNGEERAKGNILERFSAQQFPDLHSELNLSSLELGDSALYFCASSELAGGTGELFFGEGSRLTVL.

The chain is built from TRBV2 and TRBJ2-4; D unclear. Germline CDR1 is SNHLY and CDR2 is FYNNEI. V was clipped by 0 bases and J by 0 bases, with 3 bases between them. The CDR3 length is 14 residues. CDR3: CASSEAIAKNIQYF. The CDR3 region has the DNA TGTGCCAGCAGTGAAGCAATAGCCAAAAACATTCAGTACTTC.

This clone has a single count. The CDR3: CATSDPANEQFF. The DNA for the CDR3 is TGTGCCACCAGTGATCCCGCCAATGAGCAGTTCTTC. The gene calls are TRBV24-1 and TRBJ2-1, with D hard to call. This CDR3 comprises 12 residues. The germline V and J ends were trimmed by 3 bases and 6 bases, with 5 bases remaining between them. Germline lookup yields CDR1 KGHDR and CDR2 SFDVKD.

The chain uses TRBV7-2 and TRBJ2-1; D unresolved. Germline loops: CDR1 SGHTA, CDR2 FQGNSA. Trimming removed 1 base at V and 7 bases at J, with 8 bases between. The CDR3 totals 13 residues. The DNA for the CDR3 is TGTGCCAGCAGCTTAGTAAACTCTAATGAGCAGTTCTTC. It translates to CASSLVNSNEQFF.

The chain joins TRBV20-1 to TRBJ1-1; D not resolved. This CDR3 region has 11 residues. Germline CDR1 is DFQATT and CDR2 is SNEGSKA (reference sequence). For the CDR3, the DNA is TGCAGGGTTATCCGGAACACTGAAGCTTTCTTT. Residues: CRVIRNTEAFF.

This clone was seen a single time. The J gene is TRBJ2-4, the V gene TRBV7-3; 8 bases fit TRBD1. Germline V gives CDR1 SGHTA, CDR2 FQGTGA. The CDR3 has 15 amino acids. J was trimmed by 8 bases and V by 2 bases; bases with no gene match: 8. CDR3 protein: CASSLGQGSRDIQYF. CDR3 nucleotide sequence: TGTGCCAGCAGCTTAGGACAGGGTAGTCGAGACATTCAGTACTTC.

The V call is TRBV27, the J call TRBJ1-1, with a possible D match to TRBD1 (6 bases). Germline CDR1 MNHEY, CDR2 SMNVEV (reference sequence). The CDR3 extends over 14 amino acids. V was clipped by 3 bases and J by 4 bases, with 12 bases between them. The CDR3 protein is CASSFSGQSTEAFF. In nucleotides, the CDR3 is TGTGCCAGCAGTTTCAGCGGACAGTCCACTGAAGCTTTCTTT.

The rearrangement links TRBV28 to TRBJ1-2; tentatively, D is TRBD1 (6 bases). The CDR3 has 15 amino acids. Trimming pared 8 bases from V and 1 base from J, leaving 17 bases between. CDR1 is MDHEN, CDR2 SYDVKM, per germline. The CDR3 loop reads CASGIGGAHNYGYTF. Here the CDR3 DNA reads TGTGCCAGCGGCATCGGGGGCGCACATAACTATGGCTACACCTTC.

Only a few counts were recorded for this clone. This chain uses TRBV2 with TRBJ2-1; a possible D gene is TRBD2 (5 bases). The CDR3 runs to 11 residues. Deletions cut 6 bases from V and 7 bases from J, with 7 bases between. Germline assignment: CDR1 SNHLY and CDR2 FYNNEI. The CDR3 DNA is TGTGCCAGCAGCCTAGCTAATGAGCAGTTCTTC. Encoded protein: CASSLANEQFF.

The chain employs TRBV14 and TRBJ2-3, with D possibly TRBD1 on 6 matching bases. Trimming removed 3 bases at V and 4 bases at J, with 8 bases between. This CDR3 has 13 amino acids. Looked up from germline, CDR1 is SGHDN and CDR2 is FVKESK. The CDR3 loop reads CASSQTGPDTQYF. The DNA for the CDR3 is TGTGCCAGCAGCCAGACAGGACCAGATACGCAGTATTTT. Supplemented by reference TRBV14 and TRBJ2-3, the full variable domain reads EAGVTQFPSHSVIEKGQTVTLRCDPISGHDNLYWYRRVMGKEIKFLLHFVKESKQDESGMPNNRFLAERTGGTYSTLKVQPAELEDSGVYFCASSQTGPDTQYFGPGTRLTVL.

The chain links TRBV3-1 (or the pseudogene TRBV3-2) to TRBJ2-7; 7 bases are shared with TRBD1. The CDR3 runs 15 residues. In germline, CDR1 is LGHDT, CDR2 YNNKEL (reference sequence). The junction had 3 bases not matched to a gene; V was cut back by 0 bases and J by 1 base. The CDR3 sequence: CASSQDETGSYEQYF. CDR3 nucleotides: TGTGCCAGCAGCCAAGACGAGACAGGGTCCTACGAGCAGTACTTC.

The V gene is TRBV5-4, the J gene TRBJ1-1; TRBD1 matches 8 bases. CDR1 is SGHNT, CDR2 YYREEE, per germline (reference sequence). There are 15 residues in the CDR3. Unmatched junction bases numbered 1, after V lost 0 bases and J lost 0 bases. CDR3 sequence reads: CASSLGGQVNTEAFF. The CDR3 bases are TGTGCCAGCAGCTTGGGGGGACAGGTGAACACTGAAGCTTTCTTT.

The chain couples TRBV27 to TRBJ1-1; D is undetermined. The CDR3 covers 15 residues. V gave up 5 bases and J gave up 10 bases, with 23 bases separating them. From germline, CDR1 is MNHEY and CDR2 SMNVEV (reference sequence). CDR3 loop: CASSPERLLAPRAFF. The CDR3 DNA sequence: TGTGCCAGCAGTCCAGAGCGGCTGTTGGCCCCCCGAGCTTTCTTT.

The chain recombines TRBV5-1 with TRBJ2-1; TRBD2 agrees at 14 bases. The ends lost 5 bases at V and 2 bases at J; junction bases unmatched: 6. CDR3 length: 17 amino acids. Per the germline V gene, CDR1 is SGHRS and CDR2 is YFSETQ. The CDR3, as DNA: TGCGCCAGCAGGCCCTGGACTAGCGGGGGGCCCTACAATGAGCAGTTCTTC. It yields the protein CASRPWTSGGPYNEQFF.

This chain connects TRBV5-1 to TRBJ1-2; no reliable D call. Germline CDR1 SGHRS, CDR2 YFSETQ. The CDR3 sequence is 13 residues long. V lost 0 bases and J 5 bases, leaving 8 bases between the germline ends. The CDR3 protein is CASSLDSQYGYTF. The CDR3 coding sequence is TGCGCCAGCAGCTTGGACAGCCAATATGGCTACACCTTC.

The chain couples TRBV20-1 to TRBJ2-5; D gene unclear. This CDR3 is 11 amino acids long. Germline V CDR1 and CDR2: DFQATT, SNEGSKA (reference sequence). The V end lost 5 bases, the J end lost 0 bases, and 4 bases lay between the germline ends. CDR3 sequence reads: CSASHQETQYF. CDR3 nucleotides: TGCAGTGCTTCCCACCAAGAGACCCAGTACTTC.

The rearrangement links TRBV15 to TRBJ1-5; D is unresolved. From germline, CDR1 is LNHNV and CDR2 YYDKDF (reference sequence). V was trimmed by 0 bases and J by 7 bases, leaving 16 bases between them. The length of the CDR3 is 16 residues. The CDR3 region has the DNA TGTGCCACCAGCAGAGATTACGGCGCCAACGGCCAGCCCCAGCATTTT. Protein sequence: CATSRDYGANGQPQHF.

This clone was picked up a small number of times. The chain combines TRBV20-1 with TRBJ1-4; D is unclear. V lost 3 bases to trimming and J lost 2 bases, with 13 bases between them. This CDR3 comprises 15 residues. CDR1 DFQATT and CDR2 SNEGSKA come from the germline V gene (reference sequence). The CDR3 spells CSASLSPMTNEKLFF. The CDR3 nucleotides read TGCAGTGCTAGTTTGAGTCCTATGACTAATGAAAAACTGTTTTTT.

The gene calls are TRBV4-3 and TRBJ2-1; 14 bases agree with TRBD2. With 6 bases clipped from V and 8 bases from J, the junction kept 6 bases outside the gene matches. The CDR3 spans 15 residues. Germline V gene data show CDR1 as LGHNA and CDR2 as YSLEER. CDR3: CASRKGLAGVDEQFF. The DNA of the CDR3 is TGCGCCAGCAGAAAGGGACTAGCGGGAGTCGATGAGCAGTTCTTC.

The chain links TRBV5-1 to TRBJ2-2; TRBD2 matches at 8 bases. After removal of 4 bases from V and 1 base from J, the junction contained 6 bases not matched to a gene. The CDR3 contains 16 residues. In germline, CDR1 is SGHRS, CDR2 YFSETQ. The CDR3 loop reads CASSHIAGRNTGELFF. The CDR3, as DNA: TGCGCCAGCAGCCACATAGCGGGGAGGAACACCGGGGAGCTGTTTTTT.

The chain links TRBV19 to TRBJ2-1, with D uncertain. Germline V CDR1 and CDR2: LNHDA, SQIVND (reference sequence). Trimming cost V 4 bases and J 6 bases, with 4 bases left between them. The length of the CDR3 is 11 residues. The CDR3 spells CASSKGNEQFF. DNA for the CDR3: TGTGCCAGTAGTAAGGGCAATGAGCAGTTCTTC.

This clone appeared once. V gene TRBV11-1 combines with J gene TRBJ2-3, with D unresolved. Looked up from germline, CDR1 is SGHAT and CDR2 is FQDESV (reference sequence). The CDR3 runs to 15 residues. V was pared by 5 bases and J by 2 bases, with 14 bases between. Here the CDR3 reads CASSPKAPLTDTQYF. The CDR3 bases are TGTGCCAGCAGCCCCAAAGCGCCCCTCACAGATACGCAGTATTTT.

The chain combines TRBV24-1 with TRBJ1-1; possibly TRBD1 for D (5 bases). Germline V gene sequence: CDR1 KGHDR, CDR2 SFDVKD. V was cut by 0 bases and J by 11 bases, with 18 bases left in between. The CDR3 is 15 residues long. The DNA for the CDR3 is TGTGCCACCAGTGATTTGTTTAAGAGGGGAAGTGGCGCTTTCTTT. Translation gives CATSDLFKRGSGAFF.

CDR3 region: CASSEASGLYGYTF. CDR3 sequence (DNA): TGTGCCAGCAGTGAAGCGTCGGGACTCTATGGCTACACCTTC. This rearrangement joins TRBV2 to TRBJ1-2; TRBD1 is a possible D gene (5 bases). The CDR3 has 14 residues. CDR1 and CDR2 (germline): SNHLY, FYNNEI. V lost 0 bases and J 4 bases, leaving 9 bases between the germline ends.